This T cell receptor beta chain was recovered during a study of cytomegalovirus exposure and HLA in healthy donors. With regard to this clone: Its antigen remains unknown.

The study's findings and limits: Earlier analysis looked at TCR beta V segments, and most were productive about 90% or about 30% of the time. In vitro data verified three CMV-associated chains as specific for CMV antigens.

Primers: 60 Vbeta forward and 13 Jbeta reverse. Here immunoSEQ multiplex PCR was the method, and the copy in TCRdb shows in-frame clones only, minus some. Among about 93,000 clones listed, about 79% were seen once. Specimen: PBMCs. The sequence was collected from a man aged 45 to 65 in good health and CMV-seronegative.

CDR3 sequence: CASSGPTGAGGYTF. CDR3 sequence (DNA): TGTGCCAGTAGTGGTCCAACAGGGGCCGGTGGCTACACCTTC. This sequence joins TRBV19 and TRBJ1-2; 7 bases fit TRBD1. Germline CDR1 LNHDA, CDR2 SQIVND (reference sequence). The V gene end was trimmed by 5 bases and the J gene end by 7 bases; junction bases not matched to a gene: 10. CDR3 size: 14 residues.